This T cell receptor beta chain was found in a study of Ad26.COV2.S vaccination and SARS-CoV-2 variants. Background on the study: Ad26.COV2.S given intramuscularly, once or twice 56 days apart.

Stated treatment: approximately 18 received Ad26.COV2.S at low or high dose, single or two shots; 5 received placebo; per-sample allocation not given. Sampling took place 63 days after the first vaccine or placebo injection. The donor was a Boston adult aged 18-55 years. V gave up 1 base and J gave up 9 bases, with 19 bases separating them. This CDR3 region has 17 residues. The germline V gene has CDR1 MGHRA and CDR2 YSYEKL. TCRdb's copy holds only in-frame clones and misses some; the assay was immunoSEQ multiplex PCR. The sample has roughly 350,000 clones; 88% are singletons. Material: peripheral blood, obtained in a trial of Ad26.COV2.S vaccine versus placebo. This sequence originates from a person aged 18-65 years who received the Ad26.COV2.S COVID-19 vaccine or a placebo. The chain employs TRBV4-1 and TRBJ1-6; maybe TRBD1 (6 bases). The CDR3 spells CASSQGVGGHIFSPLHF. CDR3 DNA sequence: TGCGCCAGCAGCCAAGGGGTTGGGGGACACATATTTTCACCCCTCCACTTT.